These T cell receptor beta chains were read from a single sample in a study of glioma-infiltrating T cells. A single record per CDR3 protein comes from TCRdb applying MiXCR to the multiplex PCR reads. The repertoire holds 100,000 to 150,000 distinct CDR3 sequences, with roughly 24% as singletons. The material sequenced was glioma tissue, nonneoplastic brain tissue, or PBMCs (not recorded which). Source of these receptors: a human donor with low-grade glioma or glioblastoma, undergoing nonglioma brain surgery, or in good health (not recorded which). Each CDR3 is given with its conserved first and last residue. A D gene is named only where the DNA matches it firmly. Not every row has a clone size; where given, it reads once, few, many or a size class.

>TRBJ1-2|TRBV6-1|many|TRBD1
TGTGCCAGCAGTACTAACACAGGGGGCTATGGCTACACCTTC
CASSTNTGGYGYTF
>TRBJ1-6|TRBV10-3|many|-
TGTGCCATCACCAGGGACCCCTATAATTCACCCCTCCACTTT
CAITRDPYNSPLHF
>TRBJ1-6|TRBV20-1|many|-
TGCAGTGCTATTCGACAGGCGCAGTCACCCCTCCACTTT
CSAIRQAQSPLHF
>TRBJ2-1|TRBV7-9|many|-
TGTGCCAGCAGCTACTCCTACAATGAGCAGTTCTTC
CASSYSYNEQFF
>TRBJ2-2|TRBV6-2/TRBV6-3|many|TRBD2
TGTGCCAGCAGTTCGAGGGGTATAGCGGGAGGGCCGAGTAACACCGGGGAGCTGTTTTTT
CASSSRGIAGGPSNTGELFF
>TRBJ2-1|TRBV7-2|many|-
TGTGCCAGCAGCTCCCCTTACAATGAGCAGTTCTTC
CASSSPYNEQFF
>TRBJ2-1|TRBV7-2|many|TRBD2
TGTGCCAGCAGCTTAATATTAGCGGGAGATGAGCAGTTCTTC
CASSLILAGDEQFF
>TRBJ2-5|TRBV10-3|many|-
TGTGCCATCAGTGTCCAACGACCCGGATCCGTAGAGACCCAGTACTTC
CAISVQRPGSVETQYF
>TRBJ2-1|TRBV7-2|-|TRBD2
TGTGCCAGCAGCCCTAGCGGGACTCCTGTCAATGAGCAGTTCTTC
CASSPSGTPVNEQFF
>TRBJ2-5|TRBV6-2/TRBV6-3|-|TRBD2
TGTGCCAGCACCCTACTAGCGGATACAAAAGAGACCCAGTACTTC
CASTLLADTKETQYF
>TRBJ1-4|TRBV10-3|-|TRBD1
TGTGCCATCAGTAAAGACAGGGGAGAAGGTGAAAAACTGTTTTTT
CAISKDRGEGEKLFF
>TRBJ2-5|TRBV7-9|many|TRBD2
TGTGCCAGCGGGACTAGCGGGCACCAAGAGACCCAGTACTTC
CASGTSGHQETQYF
>TRBJ2-7|TRBV6-6|many|-
TGTGCCAGCAGTTACTATGGGGGTCGGGCCTACGAGCAGTACTTC
CASSYYGGRAYEQYF
>TRBJ2-7|TRBV5-1|few|TRBD2
TGCGCCAGCAGGGTCGGGACTAGCGTCTACGAGCAGTACTTC
CASRVGTSVYEQYF
>TRBJ2-7|TRBV5-5|few|-
TGTGCCAGCAGCTTCGGGACGTTCACCTACGAGCAGTACTTC
CASSFGTFTYEQYF
>TRBJ1-1|TRBV12-3/TRBV12-4|many|-
TGTGCCAGCAGTTTGCGCGGGGACCCCACTGAAGCTTTCTTT
CASSLRGDPTEAFF
>TRBJ2-4|TRBV20-1|few|TRBD2
TGCAGTGCTAGCCTAGCGGGAGGGCAAAACATTCAGTACTTC
CSASLAGGQNIQYF